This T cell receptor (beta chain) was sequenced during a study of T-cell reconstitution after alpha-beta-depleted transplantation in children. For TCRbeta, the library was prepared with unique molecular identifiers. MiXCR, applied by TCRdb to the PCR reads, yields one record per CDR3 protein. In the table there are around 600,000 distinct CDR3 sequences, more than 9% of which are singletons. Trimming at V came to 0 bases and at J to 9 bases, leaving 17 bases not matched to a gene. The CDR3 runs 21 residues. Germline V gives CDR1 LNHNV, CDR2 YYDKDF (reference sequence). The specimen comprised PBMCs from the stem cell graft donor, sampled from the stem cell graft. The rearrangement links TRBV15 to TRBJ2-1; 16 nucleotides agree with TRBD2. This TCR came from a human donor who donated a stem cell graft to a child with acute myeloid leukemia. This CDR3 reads CATSRDLSRGLAGGGRGEQFF. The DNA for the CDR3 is TGTGCCACCAGCAGAGATCTCTCTCGGGGACTAGCGGGAGGGGGGCGGGGTGAGCAGTTCTTC.